This record covers a single T cell receptor (beta chain). What it binds is not known. The junction departs from the called germline gene at one end, perhaps through a read error. Following RNA extraction, reverse transcription yielded cDNA that acted as the sequencing template. TCRdb's table, derived via immunoSEQ multiplex PCR, lists solely in-frame clones and lacks some. The table has about 60,000 clones, 46% seen once. This entry comes from a study of CD8+ T cells in alopecia areata. Study results and caveats: On tofacitinib, scalp clonality and expanded CD8+ clones among top 100 fell significantly. Sharing of TCRs across patients appeared less clear than in mice, possibly for HLA-related reasons. Numerous expanded lesional clones remained in scalp and blood during tofacitinib.

Per the germline V gene, CDR1 is SGHRS and CDR2 is YFSETQ. The CDR3 is 16 residues long. Treatment indicated: oral pan-JAK inhibitor, 5-10 mg twice daily. The source is a human donor with alopecia areata. The chain recombines TRBV5-1 with TRBJ2-2, with TRBD2 matching 9 bases. The sequencing here drew on CD8+ T cells sorted from blood, taken at approximately week 39, from a patient treated with tofacitinib. The CDR3 region is CASSAFGTSLSGELFF. The CDR3 DNA sequence: TGTGCCAGCAGCGCGTTTGGGACTAGCCTCTCCGGGGAGCTGTTTTTT. The full variable domain, in which reference TRBV5-1 and TRBJ2-2 provide the parts outside the CDR3, is KAGVTQTPRYLIKTRGQQVTLSCSPISGHRSVSWYQQTPGQGLQFLFEYFSETQRNKGNFPGRFSGRQFSNSRSEMNVSTLELGDSALYLCASSAFGTSLSGELFFGEGSRLTVL.